This entry lists 27 T cell receptor beta chains sequenced from one sample in a study of blood T cell repertoires in COVID-19. Profiled with immunoSEQ multiplex PCR; TCRdb holds only in-frame clones, not every one. Altogether approximately 250,000 clones are present, 83% being singletons, with the ten largest covering 4.6%. The source material was peripheral blood. The receptor source for this set is a man aged 55 to 70 who had recovered from COVID-19.

V usage is TRBV5-4 and J usage is TRBJ1-5, with TRBD1 identical over 10 bases. Germline V gene lookup returns CDR1 SGHNT and CDR2 YYREEE (reference sequence). Trimming took 0 bases from V and 4 from J; bases not matched to a gene: 4. The CDR3 runs to 16 residues. As DNA, the CDR3 is TGTGCCAGCAGCTTGGGGGGGACAGGGGAAAATCAGCCCCAGCATTTT. Its protein product is CASSLGGTGENQPQHF.

This clone was detected only once. CDR3 in DNA: TGTGCCAGCAGCTTGGACACTAGCGGGAGGGCCGGGGAGCTGTTTTTT. As protein: CASSLDTSGRAGELFF. The J gene is TRBJ2-2, the V gene TRBV5-6, with 13 bases aligning to TRBD2. In germline, CDR1 is SGHDT, CDR2 YYEEEE. There are 16 residues in the CDR3. With 0 bases clipped from V and 6 bases from J, the junction kept 2 bases outside the gene matches.

The chain joins TRBV5-1 to TRBJ2-1, with D possibly matching TRBD2 (6 bases). V was clipped by 7 bases and J by 7 bases, with 21 bases between them. CDR1 is SGHRS and CDR2 is YFSETQ in the germline V gene. This CDR3 is built from 15 residues. In DNA form, the CDR3 reads TGCGCCAGCGGCCAACCGGGAGAGAGTTATAATGAGCAGTTCTTC. It yields the protein CASGQPGESYNEQFF.

This chain uses TRBV25-1 with TRBJ2-1; D possibly corresponds to TRBD1 (6 bases). The CDR3 is 13 residues long. The germline gives CDR1 MGHDK, CDR2 SYGVNS. V gave up 2 bases and J gave up 15 bases, with 17 bases separating them. The CDR3 sequence is CASSEARDTEGFF. As DNA, the CDR3 is TGTGCCAGCAGTGAAGCCCGGGACACCGAGGGGTTCTTC. The entire variable domain, with the rest obtained from reference TRBV25-1 and TRBJ2-1, is as follows: EADIYQTPRYLVIGTGKKITLECSQTMGHDKMYWYQQDPGMELHLIHYSYGVNSTEKGDLSSESTVSRIRTEHFPLTLESARPSHTSQYLCASSEARDTEGFFGPGTRLTVL.

The chain joins TRBV3-1 (or the pseudogene TRBV3-2) to TRBJ1-6; D remains unclear. The CDR3 contains 15 residues. From germline, CDR1 is LGHDT and CDR2 YNNKEL (reference sequence). Trimming left V 1 base short and J 4 bases short, with 8 bases between. The chain's CDR3 is CASSQVTPYNSPLHF. CDR3 DNA sequence: TGTGCCAGCAGCCAAGTGACACCTTATAATTCACCCCTCCACTTT.

The chain has TRBV12-3 or TRBV12-4 and TRBJ2-7; D unclear. With 3 bases removed from V and 2 bases from J, the gap between germline ends came to 8 bases. This CDR3 is 13 amino acids long. CDR3 sequence (DNA): TGTGCCAGCAGTTTCACTAACACCTACGAGCAGTACTTC. This translates into CASSFTNTYEQYF.

This rearrangement joins TRBV9 to TRBJ2-2, with 8 bases matching TRBD2. The germline V gene encodes CDR1 SGDLS and CDR2 YYNGEE. Losses at the gene ends were 0 bases for V and 6 bases for J; bases not matched to a gene: 4. The length of the CDR3 is 15 residues. DNA of the CDR3: TGTGCCAGCAGCGTAGCGGCTAGCGGGTCCGGGGAGCTGTTTTTT. This encodes CASSVAASGSGELFF.

The chain carries TRBV4-2 and TRBJ2-3; 15 nucleotides match TRBD2. Germline CDR1 reads LGHNA; CDR2 reads YNFKEQ. V shed 4 bases, J shed 3 bases, and the junction held 8 bases outside the gene matches. This CDR3 has 18 residues. CDR3 loop: CASSPEAGLAGGTDTQYF. CDR3 bases: TGTGCCAGCAGCCCAGAAGCGGGACTAGCGGGGGGTACAGATACGCAGTATTTT.

The chain couples TRBV6-6 to TRBJ2-6; 7 nucleotides match TRBD2. V dropped 7 bases and J dropped 0; count of bases not matched to a gene: 3. The CDR3 contains 15 residues. CDR1 and CDR2 (germline): MNHNY, SVGAGI (reference sequence). The CDR3 region is CASIQRGSGANVLTF. For the CDR3, the DNA is TGTGCCAGCATCCAGCGGGGCTCTGGGGCCAACGTCCTGACTTTC.

The V gene is TRBV18, the J gene TRBJ2-1; D is possibly TRBD1 (5 bases). The V end lost 4 bases, the J end lost 6 bases, and 10 bases lay between the germline ends. The CDR3 contains 13 residues. CDR1 and CDR2 (germline): KGHSH, LQKENI. CDR3 amino acids: CASSRQTVNEQFF. DNA for the CDR3: TGTGCCAGCTCACGACAGACAGTCAATGAGCAGTTCTTC.

The chain's CDR3 is CASSFDRDSYTF. The CDR3 bases are TGTGCCAGCAGCTTTGACAGGGACTCGTACACCTTC. The chain employs TRBV5-5 and TRBJ1-2, with 7 bases identical to TRBD1. The junction had 6 bases not matched to a gene; V was cut back by 2 bases and J by 11 bases. This CDR3 is 12 amino acids long. CDR1 is SGHKS and CDR2 is YYEKEE in the germline V gene (reference sequence).

The rearrangement links TRBV29-1 to TRBJ1-3, with D uncertain. Trimming took off 7 bases at V and 4 bases at J, with 8 bases between the two ends. The CDR3 totals 11 residues. Germline-derived CDR1 and CDR2 are SQVTM and ANQGSEA. The CDR3 loop reads CSGQFGNTIYF. As DNA, the CDR3 is TGCAGCGGCCAGTTCGGAAACACCATATATTTT.

The chain uses TRBV2 and TRBJ1-2; D unclear. This CDR3 has 14 residues. Germline V lookup: CDR1 SNHLY, CDR2 FYNNEI. V was cut by 0 bases and J by 6 bases, with 11 bases left in between. CDR3 bases: TGTGCCAGCAGTGAAGCGCTGCGCCCGCATGGCTACACCTTC. Translating it yields CASSEALRPHGYTF.

This chain joins TRBV5-4 and TRBJ2-2; D remains ambiguous. This CDR3 is 15 amino acids long. Looked up from germline, CDR1 is SGHNT and CDR2 is YYREEE (reference sequence). V dropped 5 bases and J dropped 1 base, with 12 bases sitting between them. In DNA, the CDR3 is TGTGCCAGCAGTCCGAGAGGCTTGAACACCGGGGAGCTGTTTTTT. Its protein product is CASSPRGLNTGELFF.

The V call is TRBV5-1, the J call TRBJ2-1; 14 nucleotides line up with TRBD2. The germline CDR1 and CDR2 sequences are SGHRS and YFSETQ. The CDR3 totals 18 residues. The V segment lost 4 bases and the J segment 9 bases; nucleotides outside the gene matches: 15. CDR3 bases: TGCGCCAGCAGCCTACCGAACCTGACTAGCGGGGGGGCCCTTGAGCAGTTCTTC. Its protein product is CASSLPNLTSGGALEQFF.

The chain couples TRBV10-3 to TRBJ1-5; 8 bases match TRBD1. With V trimmed by 6 bases and J by 7 bases, 5 bases remained unmatched. Germline lookup yields CDR1 ENHRY and CDR2 SYGVKD. The CDR3 is 13 residues long. The CDR3 bases are TGTGCCATCAGACAGGACAGGGAGCAGCCCCAGCATTTT. Translated, it gives CAIRQDREQPQHF.

This clone has just a few counts. J is TRBJ2-7 and V is TRBV3-1 (or the pseudogene TRBV3-2); D might be TRBD1 (5 bases). V was shortened by 0 bases and J by 3 bases, with 12 bases between the two germline ends. The germline V gene has CDR1 LGHDT and CDR2 YNNKEL (reference sequence). CDR3 size: 15 residues. The CDR3 sequence is CASSQDHSGIYEQYF. CDR3 in DNA: TGTGCCAGCAGCCAAGATCATTCAGGGATCTACGAGCAGTACTTC.

Concerning this clone: In the same sample, other DNA sequences code for this CDR3. This chain links TRBV29-1 with TRBJ1-1; 9 nucleotides align to TRBD1. Germline V gene sequence: CDR1 SQVTM, CDR2 ANQGSEA. The CDR3 covers 13 residues. J was trimmed by 0 bases and V by 6 bases; bases with no gene match: 2. CDR3 DNA sequence: TGCAGCGTAGACAGGGGGTTGAACACTGAAGCTTTCTTT. This codes for CSVDRGLNTEAFF.

The chain uses TRBV2 and TRBJ1-5; D is uncertain. CDR3 length: 17 residues. V was clipped by 5 bases and J by 3 bases, with 20 bases between them. Germline values: CDR1 SNHLY, CDR2 FYNNEI. CDR3 sequence reads: CASSRDRGGVTNQPQHF. The CDR3 DNA is TGTGCCAGCAGTCGAGATAGAGGCGGCGTAACCAATCAGCCCCAGCATTTT.

This chain links TRBV6-1 with TRBJ2-7; D unresolved. The germline V and J ends were trimmed by 3 bases and 0 bases, with 15 bases remaining between them. Germline V gene data show CDR1 as MNHNS and CDR2 as SASEGT. The CDR3 sequence is 16 residues long. The CDR3 region has the DNA TGTGCCAGCAGTGATCTCAGGAATAGTATCTCCTACGAGCAGTACTTC. This gives the protein CASSDLRNSISYEQYF.

The rearrangement links TRBV3-1 (or the pseudogene TRBV3-2) to TRBJ2-7, with 7 bases matching TRBD1. In germline, CDR1 is LGHDT, CDR2 YNNKEL (reference sequence). CDR3 length: 14 residues. The ends lost 3 bases at V and 6 bases at J; junction bases unmatched: 8. The CDR3 loop is CASSQGIGGGEQYF. The CDR3 region has the DNA TGTGCCAGCAGCCAGGGCATAGGGGGCGGCGAGCAGTACTTC.

The chain joins TRBV7-2 to TRBJ2-1; D is perhaps TRBD2 (5 bases). Looked up from germline, CDR1 is SGHTA and CDR2 is FQGNSA. This CDR3 has 15 amino acids. Between the trimmed V and J ends, which lost 2 bases and 6 bases, there was a span of 14 bases. In nucleotides, the CDR3 is TGTGCCAGCAGCTTACTTGGATTAGCGCTCAATGAGCAGTTCTTC. Its translation: CASSLLGLALNEQFF.

The chain couples TRBV20-1 to TRBJ2-7, with 7 bases aligning to TRBD2. The germline gives CDR1 DFQATT, CDR2 SNEGSKA (reference sequence). J was trimmed by 4 bases and V by 3 bases; bases with no gene match: 6. The CDR3 sequence is 13 residues long. CDR3 DNA: TGCAGTGCTAGTCCCAGCGGGGAGTACGAGCAGTACTTC. This translates into CSASPSGEYEQYF.

The chain joins TRBV27 to TRBJ2-7; D may be TRBD1 (6 bases). Trimming took off 9 bases at V and 0 bases at J, with 12 bases between the two ends. Looked up from germline, CDR1 is MNHEY and CDR2 is SMNVEV (reference sequence). CDR3 length: 13 residues. CDR3 nucleotides: TGTGCCAGTATTGGACAGTCCTCCTACGAGCAGTACTTC. This encodes CASIGQSSYEQYF.

The gene calls are TRBV29-1 and TRBJ1-2, with D perhaps matching TRBD1 (6 bases). V gave up 5 bases and J gave up 5 bases, with 18 bases separating them. The CDR3 contains 14 residues. Germline V CDR1 and CDR2: SQVTM, ANQGSEA. This CDR3 reads CSVRELTGWYGYTF. The CDR3 nucleotides read TGCAGCGTTCGTGAACTAACAGGGTGGTATGGCTACACCTTC.

The rearrangement uses TRBV6-1 and TRBJ2-4; a possible D gene is TRBD1 (6 bases). The CDR3 runs to 17 residues. CDR1 is MNHNS and CDR2 is SASEGT in the germline V gene. V was pared by 4 bases and J by 6 bases, with 22 bases between. The CDR3 region is CASSASPGTLVGNIQYF. DNA of the CDR3: TGTGCCAGCAGTGCCTCCCCGGGGACACTGGTGGGAAACATTCAGTACTTC.

The rearrangement uses TRBV5-1 and TRBJ2-5; 14 bases map to TRBD2. In germline, CDR1 is SGHRS, CDR2 YFSETQ. V trimming: 4 bases; J trimming: 1 base; junction bases outside the gene matches: 3. The CDR3 runs 16 residues. CDR3 sequence: CASSRGTSGGQETQYF. In DNA form, the CDR3 reads TGCGCCAGCAGCCGTGGGACTAGCGGGGGCCAAGAGACCCAGTACTTC.